The 2 T cell receptor beta chains below all came from one sample that was sequenced in a study of breast tumors, draining lymph nodes, adjacent tissues (dated by TCRdb to the mid-2010s). Receptor libraries were prepared by multiplex PCR. The reads were generated on an Illumina HiSeq 2000. The raw public data were reprocessed by TCRdb itself: fastp quality trimming at Q25, MiXCR clonotype calling, in-frame beta chains only. Identical CDR3 proteins give one entry, which carries the most common genes and DNA. Across this sample there are about 21,000 distinct CDR3 sequences, with 41% seen only once. The ten largest clones add up to roughly a quarter of the sample. Sequenced: breast tumor tissue. Receptors were obtained from a female donor with breast cancer. Some clones in this sample may be carry-over from other donors' samples.

This clonotype was detected ten times or more. This chain links TRBV2 with TRBJ2-1, with a weak D call TRBD2 (5 bases). The CDR3 covers 15 residues. Trimming left V 2 bases short and J 9 bases short, with 17 bases between. Germline V gene lookup returns CDR1 SNHLY and CDR2 FYNNEI. CDR3 sequence (DNA): TGTGCCAGCAGTGAATCCAGAGGGTTCGGCAGTGAGCAGTTCTTC. Translation gives CASSESRGFGSEQFF.

In this sample, this clonotype turned up many times. The chain carries TRBV4-3 and TRBJ2-7; TRBD1 matches at 8 bases. Looked up from germline, CDR1 is LGHNA and CDR2 is YSLEER. V shed 5 bases, J shed 7 bases, and the junction held 16 bases outside the gene matches. The CDR3 sequence is 16 residues long. The CDR3 protein is CASSYTVGQGSVEQYF. DNA of the CDR3: TGCGCCAGCAGCTACACCGTAGGACAGGGTTCAGTGGAGCAGTACTTC.